The clone carrying this T cell receptor beta chain was picked up a small number of times. CDR1 is SGHKS and CDR2 is YYEKEE in the germline V gene (reference sequence). The trim removed 1 base at V and 4 bases at J, leaving 5 bases unmatched. The CDR3 has 14 residues. The authors' processing: Using reference gene primer amplification, nucleated cell counts were estimated. The repertoire was sequenced with immunoSEQ multiplex PCR; TCRdb's copy has only in-frame clones and lacks some. V, J and clone size are taken as reported in that table, and D and trimming were inferred from the DNA itself. This sample carries around 200,000 clones, around 75% of them seen once, and the ten largest clones take under 7%. The sample belongs to a study of blood T cell repertoires in COVID-19. About the study: Acute and convalescent COVID-19 specimens originated in the United States, Italy and Spain.

Patients at the Seattle site were enrolled during active infection and followed longitudinally. V usage is TRBV5-5 and J usage is TRBJ2-7; 7 nucleotides agree with TRBD1. The sample was peripheral blood. The sequence derives from a woman aged 40 to 50 with COVID-19, enrolled during active disease. CDR3 coding DNA: TGTGCCAGCAGCTTGCTAGGGACAGCATACGAGCAGTACTTC. This encodes CASSLLGTAYEQYF.